The entry below describes one T cell receptor beta chain. The data are from a study of blood T cell repertoires in COVID-19. As for the study in general: Samples taken during acute and convalescent COVID-19 were collected in the United States, Italy and Spain.

Allocation to cohorts depended on clinical history reported by the participants. Two negative PCRs, clearance, or symptom resolution characterized the recovered Cohort 3 donors. This CDR3 has 11 residues. The V end lost 4 bases, the J end lost 4 bases, and 5 bases lay between the germline ends. The germline CDR1 and CDR2 sequences are MNHEY and SVGAGI. As originally analysed: Amplified reference gene primers provided the basis for estimating nucleated cell counts. Sequenced by immunoSEQ multiplex PCR; TCRdb stores in-frame clones only, minus some. V and J calls and clone size follow that table, whereas D and trimming were derived from the DNA. The repertoire has 250,000 to 400,000 clones, roughly 89% of them found once; the top ten carry 4.5% to 5.5%.

This receptor was obtained from a man between 60 and 75 years old who had recovered from COVID-19. V and J are TRBV6-5 and TRBJ2-7; D not resolved. The specimen sequenced was PBMCs or T cells enriched from blood (not recorded which). CDR3 loop: CASSSLYEQYF. Written as DNA, the CDR3 is TGTGCCAGCAGTTCCCTGTACGAGCAGTACTTC.